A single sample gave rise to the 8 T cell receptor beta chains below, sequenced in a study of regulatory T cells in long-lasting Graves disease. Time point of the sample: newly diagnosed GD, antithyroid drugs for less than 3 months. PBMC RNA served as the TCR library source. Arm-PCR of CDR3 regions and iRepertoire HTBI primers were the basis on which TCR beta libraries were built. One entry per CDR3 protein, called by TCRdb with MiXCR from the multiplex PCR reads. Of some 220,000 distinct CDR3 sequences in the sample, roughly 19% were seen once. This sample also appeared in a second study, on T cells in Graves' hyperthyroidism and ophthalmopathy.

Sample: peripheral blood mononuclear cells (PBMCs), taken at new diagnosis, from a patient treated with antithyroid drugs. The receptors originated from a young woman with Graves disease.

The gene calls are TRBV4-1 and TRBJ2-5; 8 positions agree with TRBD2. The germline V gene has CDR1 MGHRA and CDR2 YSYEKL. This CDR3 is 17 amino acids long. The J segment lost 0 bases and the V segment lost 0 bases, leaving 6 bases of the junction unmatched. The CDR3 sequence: CASSQDLGGGYQETQYF. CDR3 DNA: TGCGCCAGCAGCCAAGATCTCGGCGGGGGGTACCAAGAGACCCAGTACTTC.

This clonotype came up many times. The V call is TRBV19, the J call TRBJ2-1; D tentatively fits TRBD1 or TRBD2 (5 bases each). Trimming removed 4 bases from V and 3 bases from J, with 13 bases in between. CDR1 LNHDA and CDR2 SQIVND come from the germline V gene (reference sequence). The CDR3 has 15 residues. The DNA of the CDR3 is TGTGCCAGTAGTAGGGACCCTACCGGCTACAATGAGCAGTTCTTC. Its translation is CASSRDPTGYNEQFF.

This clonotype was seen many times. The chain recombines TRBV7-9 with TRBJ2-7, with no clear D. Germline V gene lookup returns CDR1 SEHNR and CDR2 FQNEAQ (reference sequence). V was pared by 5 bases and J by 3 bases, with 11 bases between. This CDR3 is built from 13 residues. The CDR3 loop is CASSTRTDYEQYF. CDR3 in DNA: TGTGCCAGCAGCACCCGGACCGACTACGAGCAGTACTTC.

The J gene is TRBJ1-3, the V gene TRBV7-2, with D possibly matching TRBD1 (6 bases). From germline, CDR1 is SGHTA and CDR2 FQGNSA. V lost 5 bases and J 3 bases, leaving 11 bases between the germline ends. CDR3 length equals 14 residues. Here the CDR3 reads CASSPGQIGNTIYF. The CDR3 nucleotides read TGTGCCAGCAGCCCTGGACAGATTGGAAACACCATATATTTT.

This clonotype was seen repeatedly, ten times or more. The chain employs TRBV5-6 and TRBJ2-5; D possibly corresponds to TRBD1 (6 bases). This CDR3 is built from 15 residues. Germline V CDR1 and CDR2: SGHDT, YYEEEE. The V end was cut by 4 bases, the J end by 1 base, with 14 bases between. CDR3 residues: CASSRDRNRQETQYF. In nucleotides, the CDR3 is TGTGCCAGCAGCCGAGACAGGAACCGCCAAGAGACCCAGTACTTC. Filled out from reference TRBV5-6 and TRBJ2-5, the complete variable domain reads DAGVTQSPTHLIKTRGQQVTLRCSPKSGHDTVSWYQQALGQGPQFIFQYYEEEERQRGNFPDRFSGHQFPNYSSELNVNALLLGDSALYLCASSRDRNRQETQYFGPGTRLLVL.

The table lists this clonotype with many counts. The CDR3 DNA sequence: TGTGCCAGCAGCTCGCCTCCGGGGGGGACACCTTCGACAGATACGCAGTATTTT. Protein product: CASSSPPGGTPSTDTQYF. The J gene is TRBJ2-3, the V gene TRBV7-2; TRBD2 matches 8 bases. Trimming cost V 4 bases and J 3 bases; bases outside gene matches: 15. CDR3 length: 18 amino acids. Germline V gene sequence: CDR1 SGHTA, CDR2 FQGNSA.

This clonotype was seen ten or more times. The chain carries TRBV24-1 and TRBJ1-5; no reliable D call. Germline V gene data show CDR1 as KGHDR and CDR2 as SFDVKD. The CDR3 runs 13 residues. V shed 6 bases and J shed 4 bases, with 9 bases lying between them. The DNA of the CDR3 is TGTGCCACCAGTCGGACTCAGAATCAGCCCCAGCATTTT. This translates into CATSRTQNQPQHF.

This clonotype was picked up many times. The CDR3 bases are TGTGCCAGCAGTGAGCGAGAAGGCCAGCTCGTTTCTGGGGCCAACGTCCTGACTTTC. Its protein product is CASSEREGQLVSGANVLTF. V is TRBV6-1 and J is TRBJ2-6, with D uncertain. V lost 3 bases to trimming and J lost 1 base, with 19 bases between them. The CDR3 spans 19 residues. Per germline, CDR1 MNHNS and CDR2 SASEGT.